These 15 T cell receptor beta chains were sequenced from one sample in a study of T-cell memory formation after mild COVID-19. TCRdb analysed the 5' RACE reads with MiXCR anew, one entry per CDR3 protein. The sample records under 400,000 distinct CDR3 sequences, 25% to 30% being singletons. Sequencing was performed on PBMCs or a T cell subset sorted from them (not recorded which). Receptors were obtained from an adult woman who had mild COVID-19 (a few samples of this study predate the infection). Cell type and time point are not known.

This clonotype has only a few counts. The chain combines TRBV12-3 or TRBV12-4 with TRBJ1-2; weak D call: TRBD1 (6 bases). The CDR3 has 14 residues. Trimming removed 0 bases from V and 4 bases from J, with 9 bases in between. The DNA of the CDR3 is TGTGCCAGCAGTTTAGCGAGCAGGGGCTATGGCTACACCTTC. As protein: CASSLASRGYGYTF.

The gene calls are TRBV18 and TRBJ2-2; TRBD2 is a possible D gene (5 bases). CDR3 length: 15 amino acids. The germline V gene encodes CDR1 KGHSH and CDR2 LQKENI. Trimming pared 4 bases from V and 3 bases from J, leaving 12 bases between. In DNA, the CDR3 is TGTGCCAGCTCACTATTGGACGGGGACACCGGGGAGCTGTTTTTT. Translation: CASSLLDGDTGELFF.

Only one count was recorded for this clonotype. The chain combines TRBV9 with TRBJ2-1, with D possibly matching TRBD1 (5 bases). Trimming removed 0 bases from V and 8 bases from J, with 21 bases in between. Germline V CDR1 and CDR2: SGDLS, YYNGEE. The CDR3 consists of 17 residues. The CDR3 reads CASSVDSIEAGIHEQFF. CDR3 coding DNA: TGTGCCAGCAGCGTAGATTCGATTGAGGCAGGGATACATGAGCAGTTCTTC.

This clonotype was counted a few times. The chain employs TRBV11-2 and TRBJ2-5; 8 nucleotides align to TRBD2. The CDR3 is made up of 14 amino acids. V was clipped by 7 bases and J by 5 bases; unmatched bases: 9. Germline V gives CDR1 SGHAT, CDR2 FQNNGV. For the CDR3, the DNA is TGTGCCAGCACCAACCGGGAGGGGTTGGAGACCCAGTACTTC. It is translated as CASTNREGLETQYF.

This clonotype was seen a handful of times. This chain joins TRBV5-1 and TRBJ1-1; D might be TRBD1 (5 bases). CDR1 is SGHRS, CDR2 YFSETQ, per germline. The CDR3 spans 15 residues. The germline V and J ends were trimmed by 5 bases and 1 base, with 15 bases remaining between them. The CDR3 nucleotides are TGCGCCAGCAGGAATCAGGGTATGAGGAACACTGAAGCTTTCTTT. This gives the protein CASRNQGMRNTEAFF. Together with reference TRBV5-1 and TRBJ1-1, the CDR3 gives the full variable domain: KAGVTQTPRYLIKTRGQQVTLSCSPISGHRSVSWYQQTPGQGLQFLFEYFSETQRNKGNFPGRFSGRQFSNSRSEMNVSTLELGDSALYLCASRNQGMRNTEAFFGQGTRLTVV.

This clonotype has only a few counts. CDR3 sequence reads: CASSWGTGGYEQYF. In DNA, the CDR3 is TGTGCCAGCAGTTGGGGGACAGGGGGCTACGAGCAGTACTTC. The V gene is TRBV12-3 or TRBV12-4, the J gene TRBJ2-7; 11 nucleotides align to TRBD1. V dropped 4 bases and J dropped 3; count of bases not matched to a gene: 2. The CDR3 extends over 14 amino acids.

This clonotype came up many times. Here the CDR3 DNA reads TGTGCCAGCAGCGTGAGGGGAACGGTCTCTGGGGCCAACGTCCTGACTTTC. Residues: CASSVRGTVSGANVLTF. This chain uses TRBV9 with TRBJ2-6, with D tentatively TRBD1 or TRBD2 (5 bases each). Trimming shortened V by 2 bases and J by 0 bases, and 12 bases separated the two germline ends. Germline V gene data show CDR1 as SGDLS and CDR2 as YYNGEE. The CDR3 contains 17 residues.

Written as DNA, the CDR3 is TGTGCCAGCAGCGTGGGGTCTCTGGCCTACGAGCAGTACTTC. This translates into CASSVGSLAYEQYF. The chain carries TRBV9 and TRBJ2-7; no clear D gene. This CDR3 contains 14 residues. Germline-derived CDR1 and CDR2 are SGDLS and YYNGEE. Trimming stripped 2 bases from V and 2 bases from J, with 11 bases between.

V usage is TRBV10-3 and J usage is TRBJ1-2, with 12 bases that match TRBD1. V trimming: 3 bases; J trimming: 4 bases; junction bases outside the gene matches: 9. CDR1 is ENHRY and CDR2 is SYGVKD in the germline V gene. This CDR3 spans 17 amino acids. The CDR3, as DNA: TGTGCCATCAGTGATCTGGAGGGGACAGGGGGCGGCTATGGCTACACCTTC. Its protein product is CAISDLEGTGGGYGYTF.

The chain has TRBV6-5 and TRBJ1-2; 7 bases fit TRBD1. Germline CDR1 reads MNHEY; CDR2 reads SVGAGI. The trim removed 0 bases at V and 1 base at J, leaving 2 bases unmatched. CDR3 length equals 15 residues. The DNA for the CDR3 is TGTGCCAGCAGTTACTCGGGACAGAGTAACTATGGCTACACCTTC. It is translated as CASSYSGQSNYGYTF.

The V call is TRBV6-2 or TRBV6-3, the J call TRBJ2-1, with 13 bases matching TRBD2. In germline, CDR1 is MNHEY, CDR2 SVGEGT. J lost 8 bases, V lost 5 bases, and 9 bases had no gene match. CDR3 size: 16 residues. CDR3 loop: CASSPWTSGSRDEQFF. In nucleotides, the CDR3 is TGTGCCAGCAGTCCCTGGACTAGCGGGAGTAGGGATGAGCAGTTCTTC.

The CDR3 reads CASSSDTSPVIDEQYF. The DNA of the CDR3 is TGTGCCAGCAGCTCAGACACCTCCCCCGTGATCGACGAGCAGTACTTC. The V and J genes are TRBV7-9 and TRBJ2-7; D gene unclear. CDR3 length: 16 residues. Germline V gene data show CDR1 as SEHNR and CDR2 as FQNEAQ (reference sequence). Trimming pared 4 bases from V and 5 bases from J, leaving 21 bases between.

This rearrangement joins TRBV7-2 to TRBJ2-5; 9 bases line up with TRBD2. Looked up from germline, CDR1 is SGHTA and CDR2 is FQGNSA. The CDR3 length is 17 residues. Trimming cost V 1 base and J 6 bases; bases outside gene matches: 12. CDR3 sequence (DNA): TGTGCCAGCAGCTTAGTAGGCGCGGGGGGGCTTTTAAAGACCCAGTACTTC. It codes for CASSLVGAGGLLKTQYF.

The DNA for the CDR3 is TGTGCCAGCCGACAACAGGGAGGAAACTATGGCTACACCTTC. This encodes CASRQQGGNYGYTF. The rearrangement joins TRBV25-1 to TRBJ1-2; possibly TRBD1 for D (6 bases). The CDR3 consists of 14 residues. Germline-derived CDR1 and CDR2 are MGHDK and SYGVNS. V dropped 8 bases and J dropped 2 bases, with 15 bases sitting between them.

The V call is TRBV7-2, the J call TRBJ2-7; either TRBD1 or TRBD2 may supply D (6 bases each). Trimming shortened V by 2 bases and J by 2 bases, and 16 bases separated the two germline ends. The CDR3 runs to 16 residues. Germline CDR1 reads SGHTA; CDR2 reads FQGNSA. The CDR3 DNA sequence: TGTGCCAGCAGCTTATCCCCGGGAGCAGGGGCCTACGAGCAGTACTTC. Translated: CASSLSPGAGAYEQYF.